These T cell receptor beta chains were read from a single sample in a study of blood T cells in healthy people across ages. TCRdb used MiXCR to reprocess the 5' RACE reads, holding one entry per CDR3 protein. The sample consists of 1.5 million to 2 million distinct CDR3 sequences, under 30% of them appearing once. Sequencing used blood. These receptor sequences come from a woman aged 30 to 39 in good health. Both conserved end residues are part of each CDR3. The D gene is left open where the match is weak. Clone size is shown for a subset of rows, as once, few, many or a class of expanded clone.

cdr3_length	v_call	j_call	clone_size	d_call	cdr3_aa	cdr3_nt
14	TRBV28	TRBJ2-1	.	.	CASRNPRGQNEQFF	TGTGCCAGCAGGAACCCTAGAGGACAGAATGAGCAGTTCTTC
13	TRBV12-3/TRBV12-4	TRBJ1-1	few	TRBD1	CASRSRTGVLPFF	TGTGCCAGCAGGTCTAGGACAGGTGTCCTGCCTTTCTTT
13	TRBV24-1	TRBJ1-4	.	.	CATSGGGEEKLFF	TGTGCCACCAGTGGAGGGGGAGAGGAAAAACTGTTTTTT
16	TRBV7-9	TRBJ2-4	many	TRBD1	CASSSWTGKGKNIQYF	TGTGCCAGCAGCTCCTGGACAGGGAAGGGCAAAAACATTCAGTACTTC
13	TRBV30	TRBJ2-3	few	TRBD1	CASTGDGTDTQYF	TGTGCCTCAACAGGGGACGGCACAGATACGCAGTATTTT
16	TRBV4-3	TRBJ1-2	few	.	CASSQVFETPLYGYTF	TGCGCCAGCAGCCAAGTTTTCGAGACACCCCTCTATGGCTACACCTTC
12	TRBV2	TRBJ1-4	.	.	CASSEVNEKLFF	TGTGCCAGCAGTGAAGTAAATGAAAAACTGTTTTTT
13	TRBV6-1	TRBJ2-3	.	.	CASSEEDTDTQYF	TGTGCCAGCAGTGAGGAGGACACAGATACGCAGTATTTT
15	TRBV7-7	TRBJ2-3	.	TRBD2	CAGSAGGSSTDTQYF	TGTGCCGGGTCTGCGGGAGGGTCTAGCACAGATACGCAGTATTTT
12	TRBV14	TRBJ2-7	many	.	CASSQGWHEQYF	TGTGCCAGCAGCCAAGGGTGGCACGAGCAGTACTTC
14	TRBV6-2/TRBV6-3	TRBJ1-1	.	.	CASIPGAWNTEAFF	TGTGCCAGCATACCAGGGGCCTGGAACACTGAAGCTTTCTTT
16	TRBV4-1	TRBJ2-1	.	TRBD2	CASSQDASGGLNEQFF	TGCGCCAGCAGCCAAGATGCTAGCGGGGGGTTAAATGAGCAGTTCTTC
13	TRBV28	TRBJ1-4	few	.	CASSEALFEKLFF	TGTGCCAGCAGTGAAGCCCTATTCGAAAAACTGTTTTTT
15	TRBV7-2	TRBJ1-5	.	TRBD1	CASSLQGAPYQPQHF	TGTGCCAGCAGCCTACAGGGGGCTCCCTATCAGCCCCAGCATTTT
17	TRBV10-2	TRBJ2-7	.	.	CASSESLIELYSYEQYF	TGCGCCAGCAGTGAGTCGCTTATTGAGCTTTACTCCTACGAGCAGTACTTC
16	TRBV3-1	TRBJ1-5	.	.	CASSHSADGPNQPQHF	TGTGCCAGCAGCCACTCGGCGGACGGGCCCAATCAGCCCCAGCATTTT
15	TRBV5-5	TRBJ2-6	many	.	CASSLFPPGANVLTF	TGTGCCAGCAGCTTGTTCCCTCCTGGGGCCAACGTCCTGACTTTC
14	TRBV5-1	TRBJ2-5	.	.	CASSQGLFIETQYF	TGCGCCAGCAGCCAGGGACTTTTCATAGAGACCCAGTACTTC
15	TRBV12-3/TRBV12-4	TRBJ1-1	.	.	CASSQRRGENTEAFF	TGTGCCAGCAGTCAGAGGAGGGGGGAGAACACTGAAGCTTTCTTT
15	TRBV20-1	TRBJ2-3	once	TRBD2	CGAREPGTRSSTQYF	TGCGGTGCTAGGGAACCCGGGACTAGATCAAGTACGCAGTATTTT
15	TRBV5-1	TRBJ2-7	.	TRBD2	CASSRSGTSEYEQYF	TGCGCCAGCAGTCGTTCCGGGACTAGCGAGTACGAGCAGTACTTC
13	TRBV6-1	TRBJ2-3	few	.	CASRERDADTQYF	TGTGCCAGCAGGGAACGGGACGCAGATACGCAGTATTTT
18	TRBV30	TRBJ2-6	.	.	CAWSVGGLGISGANVLTF	TGTGCCTGGAGTGTAGGAGGGTTGGGAATCTCTGGGGCCAACGTCCTGACTTTC
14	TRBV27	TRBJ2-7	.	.	CASSPHRDGYEQYF	TGTGCCAGCTCCCCCCACAGGGACGGCTACGAGCAGTACTTC
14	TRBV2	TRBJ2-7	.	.	CASITDTLAYEQYF	TGTGCCAGCATTACCGATACCCTAGCCTACGAGCAGTACTTC
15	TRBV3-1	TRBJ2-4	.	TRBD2	CASSRGTTALNIQYF	TGTGCCAGCAGCCGAGGGACTACCGCGTTAAACATTCAGTACTTC
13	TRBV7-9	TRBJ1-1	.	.	CATGEPSLLGAFF	TGTGCCACCGGAGAGCCCAGCTTGCTGGGAGCTTTCTTT
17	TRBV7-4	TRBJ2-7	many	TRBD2	CASSLKGTSGSKYEQYF	TGTGCCAGCAGCTTAAAGGGGACTAGCGGGAGTAAGTACGAGCAGTACTTC
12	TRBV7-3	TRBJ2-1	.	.	CASSPSYGEQFF	TGTGCCAGCAGCCCTAGCTACGGTGAGCAGTTCTTC
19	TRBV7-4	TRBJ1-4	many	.	CASSPPSPQNTSKREKLFF	TGTGCCAGCAGTCCGCCCAGCCCACAGAATACCTCTAAGCGGGAAAAACTGTTTTTT
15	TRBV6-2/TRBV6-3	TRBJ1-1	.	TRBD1	CASSYPRLTGPEAFF	TGTGCCAGCAGTTACCCACGTTTGACAGGGCCTGAAGCTTTCTTT
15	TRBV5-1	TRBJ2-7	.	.	CAGSLAPGTDYEQYF	TGCGCCGGCAGCTTGGCCCCGGGCACCGACTACGAGCAGTACTTC
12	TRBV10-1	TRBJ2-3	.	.	CASGTIRGTQYF	TGCGCCAGCGGGACCATTCGGGGTACGCAGTATTTT
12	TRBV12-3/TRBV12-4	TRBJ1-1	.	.	CASQSRDTEAFF	TGTGCCAGCCAAAGCAGGGACACTGAAGCTTTCTTT
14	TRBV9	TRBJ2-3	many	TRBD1	CASSAGQVRDTQYF	TGTGCCAGCAGCGCCGGACAGGTCCGGGATACGCAGTATTTT
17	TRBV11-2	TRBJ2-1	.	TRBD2	CASSGLAGGSSYNEQFF	TGTGCCAGCAGCGGGCTAGCGGGAGGGAGCTCCTACAATGAGCAGTTCTTC
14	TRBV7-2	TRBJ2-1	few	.	CASRAVSFSAEQFF	TGTGCCAGCAGAGCGGTATCCTTCAGCGCTGAGCAGTTCTTC
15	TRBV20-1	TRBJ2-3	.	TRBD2	CSAKKGLAGADTQYF	TGCAGTGCCAAGAAGGGGCTAGCGGGGGCAGATACGCAGTATTTT
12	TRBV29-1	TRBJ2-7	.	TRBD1	CSLGDSSYEQYF	TGCAGCCTAGGGGACAGTTCCTACGAGCAGTACTTC
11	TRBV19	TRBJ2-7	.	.	CASMGAGEQYF	TGTGCCAGTATGGGGGCGGGCGAGCAGTACTTC
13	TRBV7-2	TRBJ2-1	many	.	CASSPPGADEQFF	TGTGCCAGCAGCCCCCCAGGGGCCGATGAGCAGTTCTTC
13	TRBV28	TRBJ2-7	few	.	CASINRGSYEQYF	TGTGCCAGCATCAACCGGGGATCCTACGAGCAGTACTTC
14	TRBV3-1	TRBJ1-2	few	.	CASSQEQGSDGYTF	TGTGCCAGCAGCCAAGAACAGGGCAGCGATGGCTACACCTTC
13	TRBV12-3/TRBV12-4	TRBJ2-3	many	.	CASSLSSLDTQYF	TGTGCCAGCAGTTTAAGCAGCTTAGATACGCAGTATTTT
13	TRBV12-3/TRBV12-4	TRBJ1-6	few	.	CASSLQKGSPLHF	TGTGCCAGCAGTTTGCAGAAAGGTTCACCCCTCCACTTT
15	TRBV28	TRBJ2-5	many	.	CASTPTTGSRGTQYF	TGTGCCAGCACCCCCACCACGGGATCCCGAGGGACCCAGTACTTC
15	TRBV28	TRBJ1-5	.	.	CASSLGGARVGPQHF	TGTGCCAGCAGTCTCGGAGGGGCAAGGGTGGGGCCCCAGCATTTT
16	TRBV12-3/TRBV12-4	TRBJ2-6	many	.	CATTVFGRSGANVLTF	TGTGCCACCACCGTGTTTGGCCGGTCTGGGGCCAACGTCCTGACTTTC
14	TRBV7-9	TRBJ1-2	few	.	CASSLAQGYYGYTF	TGTGCCAGCAGCTTAGCGCAGGGGTACTATGGCTACACCTTC
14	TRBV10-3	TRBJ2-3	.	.	CAMASGRTTDTQYF	TGTGCCATGGCATCTGGGCGAACCACAGATACGCAGTATTTT
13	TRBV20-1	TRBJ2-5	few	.	CSANWGGGETQYF	TGCAGTGCTAATTGGGGAGGAGGGGAGACCCAGTACTTC
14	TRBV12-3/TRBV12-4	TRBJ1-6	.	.	CASTPSLYNSPLHF	TGTGCCAGCACCCCAAGTCTTTATAATTCACCCCTCCACTTT
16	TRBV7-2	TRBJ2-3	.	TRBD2	CASSRRLAGASDTQYF	TGTGCCAGCAGTCGCCGACTAGCGGGAGCATCAGATACGCAGTATTTT
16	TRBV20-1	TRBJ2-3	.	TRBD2	CSAQETWTSGTDTQYF	TGCAGTGCTCAAGAAACGTGGACTAGCGGAACAGATACGCAGTATTTT
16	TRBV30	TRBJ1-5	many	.	CAWSGGGFDLNQPQHF	TGTGCCTGGAGTGGTGGGGGTTTCGACCTAAATCAGCCCCAGCATTTT
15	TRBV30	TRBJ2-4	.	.	CAWDIQQGAGDIQYF	TGTGCCTGGGATATACAACAGGGCGCGGGGGACATTCAGTACTTC
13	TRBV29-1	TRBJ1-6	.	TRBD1	CSTSRDRNSPLHF	TGCAGCACCTCCCGGGACAGGAATTCACCCCTCCACTTT
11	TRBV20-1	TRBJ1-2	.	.	CSAPRRSGYTF	TGCAGTGCCCCCCGGAGGTCTGGCTACACCTTC
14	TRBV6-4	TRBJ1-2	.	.	CASSDPVEGHGYTF	TGTGCCAGCAGTGACCCGGTAGAGGGACATGGCTACACCTTC
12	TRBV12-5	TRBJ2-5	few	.	CVSGLHEETQYF	TGTGTTAGTGGTTTACACGAAGAGACCCAGTACTTC